The 10 T cell receptor beta chains below come from one sample, sequenced in a study of breast tumors, draining lymph nodes, adjacent tissues. Breast cancer patients provided tissue from their axillary draining lymph nodes. TCRdb redid the calling of the multiplex PCR reads with MiXCR, one entry per CDR3 protein. This sample has over 250,000 distinct CDR3 sequences, with more than 30% found just once. Sequencing was done on a sample of axillary lymph node tissue. These receptors came from a female donor with breast cancer. Some clones in this sample may be carry-over from other donors' samples.

This clonotype has at least ten counts. This chain connects TRBV19 to TRBJ2-1, with 14 bases fitting TRBD2. From germline, CDR1 is LNHDA and CDR2 SQIVND (reference sequence). This CDR3 is built from 14 residues. V lost 6 bases, J lost 7 bases, and 2 bases stayed unmatched. The CDR3 sequence: CASRGTSGRNEQFF. In DNA, the CDR3 is TGTGCCAGTAGGGGGACTAGCGGGAGAAATGAGCAGTTCTTC.

At least ten counts were recorded for this clonotype. This chain joins TRBV25-1 and TRBJ2-1; 8 nucleotides line up with TRBD1. The CDR3 spans 13 residues. The V and J ends lost 6 bases and 4 bases, in that order; junction bases with no gene match: 2. The germline V gene has CDR1 MGHDK and CDR2 SYGVNS. The DNA for the CDR3 is TGTGCCAGCAGACAGGGGGTTTACAATGAGCAGTTCTTC. Translated: CASRQGVYNEQFF.

The gene calls are TRBV15 and TRBJ2-1; 14 positions match TRBD2. V lost 3 bases and J lost 8; bases outside the gene matches: 9. Germline V gives CDR1 LNHNV, CDR2 YYDKDF (reference sequence). The CDR3 runs to 17 residues. The CDR3 loop reads CATSSFIMGLAGDEQFF. Here the CDR3 DNA reads TGTGCCACCAGCAGCTTTATTATGGGACTAGCGGGAGATGAGCAGTTCTTC.

This clonotype was recorded many times. J is TRBJ1-5 and V is TRBV6-5, with D possibly TRBD1 on 5 matching bases. Germline assignment: CDR1 MNHEY and CDR2 SVGAGI. The V gene lost 0 bases and the J gene lost 6 bases, with 12 bases spanning the gap. CDR3 length equals 15 residues. The CDR3 DNA follows: TGTGCCAGCAGTTACTCGAGAGGGGCCGGTCAGCCCCAGCATTTT. This translates into CASSYSRGAGQPQHF.

Turning to this clonotype: A much bigger clone sits one base away, suggesting this may be a read error. The genes are TRBV20-1 and TRBJ2-7; the match to TRBD2 covers 8 bases. The CDR3 length is 13 residues. The J segment lost 4 bases and the V segment lost 5 bases, leaving 7 bases of the junction unmatched. CDR1 DFQATT and CDR2 SNEGSKA come from the germline V gene (reference sequence). The CDR3 region is CSAHAAGVYEQYF. The CDR3 nucleotides read TGCAGTGCTCACGCAGCGGGAGTTTACGAGCAGTACTTC.

Many counts were recorded for this clonotype. The chain has TRBV15 and TRBJ2-5; D is possibly TRBD2 (6 bases). The V end was cut by 4 bases, the J end by 3 bases, with 12 bases between. This CDR3 is 14 amino acids long. Germline loops: CDR1 LNHNV, CDR2 YYDKDF (reference sequence). The CDR3 DNA sequence: TGTGCCACCAGCACCCGGGACTCCGAAGAGACCCAGTACTTC. Translation: CATSTRDSEETQYF.

V and J are TRBV18 and TRBJ2-7, with D possibly called TRBD1 or TRBD2 (5 bases each). Deletions cut 2 bases from V and 0 bases from J, with 14 bases between. Germline CDR1 is KGHSH and CDR2 is LQKENI. The CDR3 runs 16 residues. The CDR3 DNA reads as TGTGCCAGCTCACCAGGAGGCGCAGGGTCCTCCTACGAGCAGTACTTC. Its protein is CASSPGGAGSSYEQYF.

This clonotype appeared many times. The rearrangement links TRBV10-1 to TRBJ2-7; TRBD1 aligns across 9 bases. Germline V gives CDR1 WNHNN, CDR2 SYGVQD (reference sequence). The CDR3 runs to 16 residues. V dropped 4 bases and J dropped 4; count of bases not matched to a gene: 11. The CDR3 reads CASSVNSGTGRYEQYF. In nucleotides, the CDR3 is TGCGCCAGCAGTGTTAACTCCGGGACAGGGCGATACGAGCAGTACTTC.

A remark on this clonotype: This may arise from a read error, as a much more abundant clone is one base away. V gene TRBV12-3 or TRBV12-4 combines with J gene TRBJ2-7, with TRBD2 matching 9 bases. The J segment lost 7 bases and the V segment lost 3 bases, leaving 10 bases of the junction unmatched. The CDR3 runs 15 residues. In DNA form, the CDR3 reads TGTGCCAGCAGTTTCGGTAGCGGGAGAAGGCGGGAGCAGTACTTC. This translates into CASSFGSGRRREQYF.

To note about this clonotype: This may be a read error, as it is one base from a much larger clone. The chain recombines TRBV7-2 with TRBJ2-1, with D unresolved. Germline V lookup: CDR1 SGHTA, CDR2 FQGNSA. The CDR3 spans 16 residues. The CDR3 here is CASSLAPNGTYDEQFF. The CDR3 nucleotides read TGTGCCAGCAGCTTAGCCCCTAACGGAACCTACGATGAGCAGTTCTTC.